The 25 T cell receptor beta chains below come from one sample, sequenced in a study of blood T cell repertoires in COVID-19. Only in-frame clones appear in the TCRdb table, and some are missing; sequencing was by immunoSEQ multiplex PCR. Among some 150,000 clones listed, roughly nine tenths were seen once. The sequenced sample consisted of peripheral blood. Every receptor here comes from a woman aged 40 to 49 with acute or convalescent COVID-19.

This clone was seen just once. The chain has TRBV29-1 and TRBJ2-3; the match to TRBD1 covers 9 bases. The trim removed 0 bases at V and 4 bases at J, leaving 8 bases unmatched. The length of the CDR3 is 16 residues. Germline V lookup: CDR1 SQVTM, CDR2 ANQGSEA. The CDR3 nucleotides are TGCAGCGTTGAAGATGAACAGGGGGCTTCGGCAGATACGCAGTATTTT. Amino acid sequence: CSVEDEQGASADTQYF.

The V gene is TRBV27, the J gene TRBJ2-2; D might be TRBD2 (7 bases). Germline values: CDR1 MNHEY, CDR2 SMNVEV (reference sequence). The CDR3 spans 16 residues. The germline V and J ends were trimmed by 6 bases and 3 bases, with 17 bases remaining between them. CDR3 sequence: CASSPRGAGDTGELFF. The CDR3 bases are TGTGCCAGCAGCCCGAGGGGGGCGGGGGACACCGGGGAGCTGTTTTTT.

The chain combines TRBV7-9 with TRBJ2-1; D perhaps matches TRBD2 (6 bases). Germline CDR1 and CDR2: SEHNR and FQNEAQ (reference sequence). V lost 1 base, J lost 9 bases, and 13 bases lay in between. The CDR3 totals 14 residues. The chain's CDR3 is CASSLDAGFSEQFF. The CDR3 coding sequence is TGTGCCAGCAGCTTAGATGCGGGGTTTAGTGAGCAGTTCTTC.

The gene calls are TRBV10-3 and TRBJ1-3; TRBD1 agrees at 7 bases. The CDR3 runs to 14 residues. CDR1 is ENHRY, CDR2 SYGVKD, per germline. With V trimmed by 3 bases and J by 7 bases, 6 bases remained unmatched. The CDR3 protein is CAISDGQAANTIYF. CDR3 bases: TGTGCCATCAGTGATGGACAGGCGGCCAACACCATATATTTT.

For this clone: Other DNA variants within this sample encode the same CDR3. This chain connects TRBV18 to TRBJ1-1; D not certain. Trimming took off 3 bases at V and 0 bases at J, with 5 bases between the two ends. This CDR3 is 13 amino acids long. Per germline, CDR1 KGHSH and CDR2 LQKENI. In nucleotides, the CDR3 is TGTGCCAGCTCACCGGGCCTGAACACTGAAGCTTTCTTT. It specifies CASSPGLNTEAFF. Looking up the rest from reference TRBV18 and TRBJ1-1 gives the full variable domain: NAGVMQNPRHLVRRRGQEARLRCSPMKGHSHVYWYRQLPEEGLKFMVYLQKENIIDESGMPKERFSAEFPKEGPSILRIQQVVRGDSAAYFCASSPGLNTEAFFGQGTRLTVV.

The chain links TRBV7-2 to TRBJ2-5; TRBD2 matches at 12 bases. The CDR3 runs to 18 residues. Germline-derived CDR1 and CDR2 are SGHTA and FQGNSA. After removal of 1 base from V and 4 bases from J, the junction contained 10 bases not matched to a gene. The CDR3 here is CASSLEVRLAGGVETQYF. The CDR3 nucleotides are TGTGCCAGCAGCTTAGAAGTCCGGCTAGCGGGAGGGGTAGAGACCCAGTACTTC.

V and J are TRBV29-1 and TRBJ2-2; 10 nucleotides align to TRBD2. Germline CDR1 reads SQVTM; CDR2 reads ANQGSEA. After removal of 5 bases from V and 5 bases from J, the junction contained 8 bases not matched to a gene. This CDR3 is 15 amino acids long. The CDR3 DNA reads as TGCAGCGTTTGGAAATCTAGCGGGAGTACCGGGGAGCTGTTTTTT. Translation gives CSVWKSSGSTGELFF.

In its sample, this clone was seen a few times. The chain uses TRBV9 and TRBJ1-2; TRBD1 might be the D (6 bases). Germline V gene sequence: CDR1 SGDLS, CDR2 YYNGEE. V lost 4 bases, J lost 8 bases, and 15 bases lay in between. This CDR3 region has 13 residues. CDR3 protein: CASSPSLGQGYTF. The DNA of the CDR3 is TGTGCCAGCAGCCCCTCTCTAGGACAGGGCTACACCTTC.

CDR3 sequence: CASSFYSSGANVLTF. CDR3 bases: TGTGCCAGCAGTTTTTATAGCTCTGGGGCCAACGTCCTGACTTTC. The genes are TRBV28 and TRBJ2-6; D not certain. This CDR3 contains 15 residues. V was clipped by 3 bases and J by 0 bases, with 6 bases between them. CDR1 is MDHEN, CDR2 SYDVKM, per germline.

The rearrangement links TRBV9 to TRBJ1-2; D gene unclear. This CDR3 is built from 12 residues. Germline values: CDR1 SGDLS, CDR2 YYNGEE. Deletions cut 8 bases from V and 5 bases from J, with 13 bases between. CDR3 protein: CASSSSIYGYTF. For the CDR3, the DNA is TGTGCCAGTTCCTCGAGTATTTATGGCTACACCTTC.

The chain carries TRBV28 and TRBJ1-6; D might be TRBD1 (5 bases). Germline values: CDR1 MDHEN, CDR2 SYDVKM. The CDR3 runs to 15 residues. The V gene lost 7 bases and the J gene lost 7 bases, with 17 bases spanning the gap. CDR3 in amino acids: CASTMTGVGNSPLHF. The CDR3 DNA sequence: TGTGCCAGCACCATGACGGGGGTGGGGAATTCACCCCTCCACTTT.

CDR3 sequence reads: CASSQSFDRALNEKLFF. As DNA, the CDR3 is TGTGCCAGCAGCCAAAGCTTCGACAGGGCCCTTAATGAAAAACTGTTTTTT. The genes are TRBV3-1 (or the pseudogene TRBV3-2) and TRBJ1-4, with 7 bases matching TRBD1. V trimming: 2 bases; J trimming: 4 bases; junction bases outside the gene matches: 10. This CDR3 contains 17 residues. From germline, CDR1 is LGHDT and CDR2 YNNKEL (reference sequence).

Of note for this clone: Other DNA sequences in the sample encode the same CDR3. The chain recombines TRBV30 with TRBJ1-3; D is unclear. The CDR3 length is 12 residues. Germline V gene lookup returns CDR1 GTSNPN and CDR2 SVGIG (reference sequence). Trimming removed 3 bases from V and 0 bases from J, with 3 bases in between. In DNA form, the CDR3 reads TGTGCCTGGAGCGGCTCTGGAAACACCATATATTTT. Encoded protein: CAWSGSGNTIYF.

In its sample, this clone was seen once. The genes are TRBV29-1 and TRBJ2-5; 8 bases agree with TRBD2. This CDR3 comprises 15 residues. Germline lookup yields CDR1 SQVTM and CDR2 ANQGSEA. Germline trimming cut 5 bases from V and 4 bases from J; bases unmatched to any gene: 12. The CDR3 sequence is CSVSPFGGAAETQYF. The CDR3 bases are TGCAGCGTTAGTCCTTTCGGGGGGGCCGCAGAGACCCAGTACTTC.

This sequence joins TRBV9 and TRBJ2-4, with D possibly TRBD1 on 6 matching bases. Germline-derived CDR1 and CDR2 are SGDLS and YYNGEE. The CDR3 totals 14 residues. Between the trimmed V and J ends, which lost 3 bases and 4 bases, there was a span of 11 bases. The CDR3, as DNA: TGTGCCAGCAGCGCCCCCGGACAGAAAAACATTCAGTACTTC. As protein: CASSAPGQKNIQYF.

The genes are TRBV4-1 and TRBJ2-2; 10 bases agree with TRBD2. With 0 bases clipped from V and 6 bases from J, the junction kept 4 bases outside the gene matches. The CDR3 runs to 16 residues. The germline V gene encodes CDR1 MGHRA and CDR2 YSYEKL. The CDR3 DNA is TGCGCCAGCAGCCAAGATACTAGCGGGGTGTCCGGGGAGCTGTTTTTT. Protein sequence: CASSQDTSGVSGELFF.

This sequence joins TRBV3-1 (or the pseudogene TRBV3-2) and TRBJ1-6, with 8 bases matching TRBD1. The length of the CDR3 is 17 residues. Losses at the gene ends were 7 bases for V and 7 bases for J; bases not matched to a gene: 15. Germline-derived CDR1 and CDR2 are LGHDT and YNNKEL (reference sequence). This CDR3 is CASTSDRGSFGNSPLHF. In nucleotides, the CDR3 is TGTGCCAGCACCTCCGACAGGGGAAGTTTTGGCAATTCACCCCTCCACTTT.

V and J are TRBV5-1 and TRBJ1-1; 7 bases are a match to TRBD1. Per the germline V gene, CDR1 is SGHRS and CDR2 is YFSETQ. With 2 bases clipped from V and 3 bases from J, the junction kept 10 bases outside the gene matches. The CDR3 totals 16 residues. This CDR3 reads CASSLGGGHADTEAFF. Here the CDR3 DNA reads TGCGCCAGCAGCTTAGGAGGGGGCCATGCGGACACTGAAGCTTTCTTT.

The gene calls are TRBV4-2 and TRBJ2-1; D perhaps matches TRBD1 (5 bases). Germline values: CDR1 LGHNA, CDR2 YNFKEQ. There are 14 residues in the CDR3. V was trimmed by 4 bases and J by 6 bases, leaving 13 bases between them. DNA of the CDR3: TGTGCCAGCAGCCCGGATGGGGCAGGCAATGAGCAGTTCTTC. Translated, it gives CASSPDGAGNEQFF.

The chain has TRBV9 and TRBJ1-1; 10 positions match TRBD1. Germline V gene sequence: CDR1 SGDLS, CDR2 YYNGEE. This CDR3 is built from 16 residues. V was clipped by 0 bases and J by 5 bases; unmatched bases: 7. CDR3 loop: CASSVVGTGVSTEAFF. The CDR3 DNA follows: TGTGCCAGCAGCGTAGTTGGGACAGGGGTGTCTACTGAAGCTTTCTTT.

This rearrangement joins TRBV7-9 to TRBJ1-4; TRBD1 matches at 7 bases. CDR3 length equals 15 residues. CDR1 and CDR2 from the germline V gene are SEHNR and FQNEAQ (reference sequence). V was clipped by 4 bases and J by 7 bases; unmatched bases: 9. The CDR3: CASSSLLTGAEKLFF. The DNA for the CDR3 is TGTGCCAGCAGCTCACTTCTTACAGGGGCTGAAAAACTGTTTTTT.

This chain connects TRBV21-1 to TRBJ1-1; the listed D gene, TRBD1, was not tested against the DNA. TRBV21-1 is marked as a pseudogene. The CDR3 runs 16 residues. The CDR3 protein is CASSNHRTGMNTEAFF. The DNA for the CDR3 is TGTGCCAGCAGCAACCACCGGACAGGGATGAACACTGAAGCTTTCTTT.

This clone was counted a single time. The rearrangement uses TRBV5-1 and TRBJ2-7; no clear D gene. The CDR3 has 13 amino acids. The V gene lost 4 bases and the J gene lost 2 bases, with 10 bases spanning the gap. CDR1 and CDR2 from the germline V gene are SGHRS and YFSETQ. CDR3 sequence: CASSRDTAYEQYF. As DNA, the CDR3 is TGCGCCAGCAGCAGAGACACTGCCTACGAGCAGTACTTC.

The chain employs TRBV27 and TRBJ1-4, with TRBD1 as a possible D gene (5 bases). The V gene lost 2 bases and the J gene lost 10 bases, with 29 bases spanning the gap. Looked up from germline, CDR1 is MNHEY and CDR2 is SMNVEV (reference sequence). The CDR3 spans 19 residues. The CDR3: CASSLDHRQARGKDGKLFF. The CDR3, as DNA: TGTGCCAGCAGTTTAGACCATAGGCAGGCTCGGGGGAAGGATGGAAAACTGTTTTTT.

The V and J genes are TRBV9 and TRBJ1-6, with a weak D call TRBD1 (6 bases). V was cut by 2 bases and J by 8 bases, with 11 bases left in between. CDR1 and CDR2 from the germline V gene are SGDLS and YYNGEE. There are 14 residues in the CDR3. The CDR3 DNA is TGTGCCAGCAGCGTTGGGGGCGCGGATTCACCCCTCCACTTT. Translating gives CASSVGGADSPLHF.